This TCR beta chain was sequenced for a study of T cell changes during pregnancy in multiple sclerosis. V lost 5 bases, J lost 5 bases, and 10 bases stayed unmatched. The CDR3 has 15 amino acids. Looked up from germline, CDR1 is SGHVS and CDR2 is FNYEAQ. Method: immunoSEQ multiplex PCR; TCRdb's copy keeps in-frame clones and lacks some. The table lists 50,000 to 75,000 clones, 90% to 95% of them singletons. This sample comprised peripheral blood, obtained after pregnancy. The TCR sequence derives from a female donor in good health, enrolled as a control in a pregnancy study. The chain recombines TRBV7-6 with TRBJ2-5, with TRBD1 matching over 8 bases. The CDR3 reads CASSQPDRDIETQYF. DNA for the CDR3: TGTGCCAGCAGCCAACCGGACAGGGATATCGAGACCCAGTACTTC.